This T cell receptor beta chain was identified during a study of T-cell memory formation after mild COVID-19. Study outcomes and limitations: Clones shrinking from day 15 to 85 showed even CD4/CD8 mixes; later expanders tilted CD4+.

The CDR3 consists of 15 residues. Deletions cut 3 bases from V and 0 bases from J, with 11 bases between. The germline V gene encodes CDR1 MGHRA and CDR2 YSYEKL. Constant-segment primers were used for 5'RACE, and the resulting TCR alpha and TCR beta cDNA libraries carried sample barcodes and UMIs. TCRdb called the 5' RACE reads again in MiXCR, with one record for every CDR3 protein. The data show about 16,000 distinct CDR3 sequences, with 20% to 30% seen just once and around 60% held by the top ten. The table lists this clonotype with many counts. The antigen remains unidentified. This TCR came from a man aged 18 to 29 who had mild COVID-19 (a few samples of this study predate the infection). Cell type and time point are not known. V and J are TRBV4-1 and TRBJ1-2; D call uncertain. The sequenced material came from PBMCs or a T cell subset sorted from them (not recorded which). CDR3 protein: CASSQRSVANYGYTF. CDR3 coding DNA: TGCGCCAGCAGCCAGCGGTCAGTGGCTAACTATGGCTACACCTTC.